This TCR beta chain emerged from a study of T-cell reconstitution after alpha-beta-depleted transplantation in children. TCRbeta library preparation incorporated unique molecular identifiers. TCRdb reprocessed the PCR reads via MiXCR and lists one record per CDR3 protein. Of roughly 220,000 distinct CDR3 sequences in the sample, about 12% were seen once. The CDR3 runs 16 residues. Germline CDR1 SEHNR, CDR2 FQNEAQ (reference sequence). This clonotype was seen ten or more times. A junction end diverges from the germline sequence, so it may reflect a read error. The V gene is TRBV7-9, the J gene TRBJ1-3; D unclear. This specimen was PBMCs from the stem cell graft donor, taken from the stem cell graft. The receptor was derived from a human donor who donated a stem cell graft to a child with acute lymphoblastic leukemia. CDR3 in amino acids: CASSDGFSTSGNTIYF. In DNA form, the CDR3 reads TGTGCGAGCAGCGACGGCTTTTCGACCTCTGGAAACACCATATATTTT.